This section outlines one TCR beta chain sequence together with its context. This specimen comes from a study of OX40 agonist ivuxolimab in advanced cancers. TCRdb's table, derived via immunoSEQ multiplex PCR, lists solely in-frame clones and lacks some. The repertoire includes around 67,000 clones, 80% of them detected once, and 1.2% sits in the top ten. Germline CDR1 and CDR2: SGHAT and FQNNGV. This CDR3 contains 15 residues. The ends lost 5 bases at V and 0 bases at J; junction bases unmatched: 4. The sequencing here drew on CD4+ or CD8+ T cells sorted from blood, taken in a trial of the OX40 agonist ivuxolimab. The V and J genes are TRBV11-2 and TRBJ1-2; 9 bases agree with TRBD1. The TCR sequence derives from an adult with an advanced solid tumor such as melanoma, head and neck, liver or kidney cancer. CDR3 loop: CASSARDRANYGYTF. CDR3 DNA sequence: TGTGCCAGCAGCGCCCGGGACAGGGCTAACTATGGCTACACCTTC.